This section outlines one T cell receptor (beta chain) sequence together with its context. Other DNA sequences from this sample encode an identical CDR3 as well. These data belong to a study of blood T cell repertoires in COVID-19. Study in general: Samples taken during acute and convalescent COVID-19 were collected in the United States, Italy and Spain. Sources were T cells, B-cell-depleted T cells, or PBMCs; the material itself was cDNA or gDNA.

Trimming took off 3 bases at V and 5 bases at J, with 4 bases between the two ends. The CDR3 has 10 amino acids. In germline, CDR1 is DFQATT, CDR2 SNEGSKA (reference sequence). Original data processing: Cell counts per sample came from amplifying reference gene primers. Repertoires were generated with immunoSEQ multiplex PCR, while TCRdb's copy carries only in-frame clones and drops some. For V, J and clone size, that table is used; D and trimming come from the DNA. The sample has about 100,000 clones; almost 90% are singletons. The sequence was collected from a human donor in a cohort sampled during active COVID-19. V is TRBV20-1 and J is TRBJ2-5; the D is unclear. The sample consisted of peripheral blood. CDR3 nucleotide sequence: TGCAGTGCTAGGAGGGAGACCCAGTACTTC. This gives the protein CSARRETQYF.